These 30 T cell receptor beta chains were all obtained from the same sample, sequenced in a study of response to subunit inactivated influenza vaccine. MiXCR, applied by TCRdb to the RT-PCR reads, yields one record per CDR3 protein. The top ten clones hold roughly a third of a sample with under 200,000 distinct CDR3 sequences, approximately 12% of them seen once. The sample in question was CD8+ T cells sorted from PBMCs, obtained around 25 months after vaccination. Receptor source: a man aged 50 to 69 who received an inactivated influenza vaccine.

The chain employs TRBV27 and TRBJ2-3; tentative D call: TRBD2 (6 bases). The CDR3 spans 16 residues. Looked up from germline, CDR1 is MNHEY and CDR2 is SMNVEV (reference sequence). Trimming stripped 5 bases from V and 2 bases from J, with 17 bases between. CDR3 sequence: CASSPFDGRYTDTQYF. CDR3 in DNA: TGTGCCAGCAGTCCCTTCGACGGGAGATACACAGATACGCAGTATTTT.

There are many counts of this clonotype. This chain connects TRBV7-9 to TRBJ1-1; D might be TRBD1 (5 bases). This CDR3 has 13 residues. Trimming took 5 bases from V and 1 from J, leaving 8 bases between them. Germline V gene sequence: CDR1 SEHNR, CDR2 FQNEAQ (reference sequence). CDR3 in DNA: TGTGCCAGCAGCACCGGACAGAACACTGAAGCTTTCTTT. Translated, it gives CASSTGQNTEAFF.

This clonotype was picked up a small number of times. The chain has TRBV9 and TRBJ2-2; tentative D call: TRBD2 (6 bases). This CDR3 is built from 15 residues. V was trimmed by 0 bases and J by 5 bases, leaving 11 bases between them. CDR1 SGDLS and CDR2 YYNGEE come from the germline V gene. The CDR3 reads CASSVDGSVTGELFF. DNA of the CDR3: TGTGCCAGCAGCGTAGACGGGAGTGTTACCGGGGAGCTGTTTTTT.

V gene TRBV5-1 combines with J gene TRBJ2-7; 10 bases map to TRBD2. V trimming: 1 base; J trimming: 3 bases; junction bases outside the gene matches: 16. Germline lookup yields CDR1 SGHRS and CDR2 YFSETQ. CDR3 size: 19 residues. CDR3 nucleotide sequence: TGCGCCAGCAGCTTGAGGGCTACGGGACTAGCGTCCGACGGCTACGAGCAGTACTTC. Its translation is CASSLRATGLASDGYEQYF.

This clonotype was found many times. The rearrangement links TRBV4-3 to TRBJ2-7; D is perhaps TRBD1 (5 bases). Germline V gives CDR1 LGHNA, CDR2 YSLEER. The length of the CDR3 is 15 residues. The V end was cut by 1 base, the J end by 4 bases, with 14 bases between. CDR3 sequence: CASSQVIQAGYEQYF. Here the CDR3 DNA reads TGCGCCAGCAGCCAAGTAATACAGGCAGGGTACGAGCAGTACTTC.

This clonotype has at least ten counts. This chain joins TRBV20-1 and TRBJ1-6, with D unclear. V was shortened by 0 bases and J by 10 bases, with 16 bases between the two germline ends. CDR1 DFQATT and CDR2 SNEGSKA come from the germline V gene (reference sequence). This CDR3 is 15 amino acids long. The CDR3: CSARDSQGIGSPLHF. For the CDR3, the DNA is TGCAGTGCTAGAGATTCTCAAGGGATAGGGTCACCCCTCCACTTT.

This clonotype was counted ten times or more. The chain carries TRBV12-3 or TRBV12-4 and TRBJ2-3, with a tentative D call TRBD2 (5 bases). V dropped 2 bases and J dropped 3 bases, with 12 bases sitting between them. The CDR3 consists of 15 residues. The CDR3 DNA is TGTGCCAGCAGTTTATTGGCTAGCAGGACAGATACGCAGTATTTT. Amino acid sequence: CASSLLASRTDTQYF.

The gene calls are TRBV20-1 and TRBJ2-1, with TRBD2 identical over 10 bases. The ends lost 0 bases at V and 7 bases at J; junction bases unmatched: 6. Germline CDR1 DFQATT, CDR2 SNEGSKA (reference sequence). The CDR3 totals 15 residues. This chain's CDR3 is CSARDPSGSSNEQFF. The CDR3 nucleotides read TGCAGTGCTAGAGATCCTAGCGGGAGTAGTAATGAGCAGTTCTTC.

The chain joins TRBV10-2 to TRBJ2-7; 8 bases agree with TRBD1. V trimming: 2 bases; J trimming: 5 bases; junction bases outside the gene matches: 8. The CDR3 sequence is 15 residues long. Germline V gene data show CDR1 as WSHSY and CDR2 as SAAADI. CDR3 sequence (DNA): TGCGCCAGCAGTGAGGTAGGACAGGGATCCGACGAGCAGTACTTC. Encoded protein: CASSEVGQGSDEQYF.

This clonotype was seen more than once but under ten times. The chain employs TRBV2 and TRBJ2-5, with D possibly being TRBD1 (6 bases). The length of the CDR3 is 14 residues. Germline V CDR1 and CDR2: SNHLY, FYNNEI. The ends were cut back, 2 bases at V and 5 bases at J, with 12 bases in the middle. In nucleotides, the CDR3 is TGTGCCAGCAGTGAAAGGTCAGGGGACGAGACCCAGTACTTC. It codes for CASSERSGDETQYF.

The rearrangement joins TRBV18 to TRBJ1-1; no reliable D call. CDR3 length: 12 residues. V shed 6 bases and J shed 3 bases, with 8 bases lying between them. CDR1 and CDR2 from the germline V gene are KGHSH and LQKENI. The DNA for the CDR3 is TGTGCCAGCTCGGGGATCGACACTGAAGCTTTCTTT. Translation: CASSGIDTEAFF.

This clonotype was observed a handful of times. The J gene is TRBJ2-1, the V gene TRBV7-7; D possibly corresponds to TRBD2 (7 bases). Between the trimmed V and J ends, which lost 1 base and 9 bases, there was a span of 16 bases. The CDR3 sequence is 15 residues long. CDR1 and CDR2 from the germline V gene are SSHAT and FNYEAQ (reference sequence). The CDR3 is CASSLVAGALGEQFF. The CDR3, as DNA: TGTGCCAGCAGCTTAGTTGCGGGGGCCCTAGGTGAGCAGTTCTTC.

This clonotype was recorded a few times. The chain combines TRBV4-3 with TRBJ1-1; D remains unclear. The CDR3 is 13 residues long. V was cut by 2 bases and J by 0 bases, with 4 bases left in between. Germline CDR1 is LGHNA and CDR2 is YSLEER. CDR3 residues: CASSQYLNTEAFF. Written as DNA, the CDR3 is TGCGCCAGCAGCCAATACCTGAACACTGAAGCTTTCTTT.

A remark on this clonotype: One base away lies a much larger clone, so this may be a sequencing read error. The chain has TRBV12-3 or TRBV12-4 and TRBJ1-1; no clear D gene. Trimming left V 3 bases short and J 1 base short, with 6 bases between. CDR3 length: 13 amino acids. This CDR3 is CASSFSENTEAFF. The CDR3, as DNA: TGTGCCAGCAGTTTTTCAGAGAACACTGAAGCTTTCTTT.

V gene TRBV3-1 combines with J gene TRBJ2-7; no clear D gene. Germline lookup yields CDR1 LGHDT and CDR2 YNNKEL (reference sequence). This CDR3 comprises 15 residues. The V end was cut by 0 bases, the J end by 0 bases, with 9 bases between. The CDR3 loop reads CASSQDGQVSYEQYF. CDR3 nucleotides: TGTGCCAGCAGCCAAGATGGGCAGGTCTCCTACGAGCAGTACTTC.

This clonotype occurred many times. The V call is TRBV7-9, the J call TRBJ2-5; D might be TRBD1 or TRBD2, each matching 5 bases. The germline V and J ends were trimmed by 5 bases and 3 bases, with 10 bases remaining between them. There are 13 residues in the CDR3. Germline V lookup: CDR1 SEHNR, CDR2 FQNEAQ (reference sequence). In nucleotides, the CDR3 is TGTGCCAGCAGCCCCGGGACGGAAGAGACCCAGTACTTC. Amino acids: CASSPGTEETQYF.

The chain couples TRBV4-1 to TRBJ2-7; 7 positions match TRBD2. CDR3 length: 15 residues. The trim removed 1 base at V and 2 bases at J, leaving 5 bases unmatched. Germline V gene sequence: CDR1 MGHRA, CDR2 YSYEKL. Written as DNA, the CDR3 is TGCGCCAGCAGCCAAGCCTGGGGGGGGACCTACGAGCAGTACTTC. Its translation is CASSQAWGGTYEQYF.

J is TRBJ1-4 and V is TRBV4-3, with a possible D match to TRBD1 (6 bases). Germline V gene sequence: CDR1 LGHNA, CDR2 YSLEER. The CDR3 spans 16 residues. V was shortened by 0 bases and J by 7 bases, with 15 bases between the two germline ends. Here the CDR3 DNA reads TGCGCCAGCAGCCAAGATAACGGGGGCTTTGGTGAAAAACTGTTTTTT. Protein sequence: CASSQDNGGFGEKLFF.

This clonotype was picked up a small number of times. CDR3 protein: CASSPTGLNQPQHF. The CDR3 nucleotides are TGTGCCAGCAGTCCGACAGGCCTCAATCAGCCCCAGCATTTT. V is TRBV6-2 or TRBV6-3 and J is TRBJ1-5; possibly TRBD1 for D (6 bases). Deletions cut 5 bases from V and 3 bases from J, with 11 bases between. Germline V gives CDR1 MNHEY, CDR2 SVGEGT. CDR3 length: 14 amino acids.

This clonotype appeared many times. The chain couples TRBV2 to TRBJ2-1; 11 bases match TRBD2. After removal of 4 bases from V and 6 bases from J, the junction contained 2 bases not matched to a gene. The germline gives CDR1 SNHLY, CDR2 FYNNEI. This CDR3 contains 14 residues. The CDR3 DNA reads TGTGCCAGCAGTGGTGGGACTAGCGGCAATGAGCAGTTCTTC. Amino acids: CASSGGTSGNEQFF.

This clonotype was detected only a few times. The chain combines TRBV24-1 with TRBJ2-2, with 9 bases matching TRBD2. J lost 1 base, V lost 4 bases, and 6 bases had no gene match. Germline CDR1 is KGHDR and CDR2 is SFDVKD. The CDR3 covers 17 residues. The CDR3 region is CATSELSTSGNTGELFF. As DNA, the CDR3 is TGTGCCACCAGTGAACTCTCGACTAGCGGGAACACCGGGGAGCTGTTTTTT.

The V gene is TRBV12-3 or TRBV12-4, the J gene TRBJ2-1, with D unresolved. Trimming took off 6 bases at V and 8 bases at J, with 11 bases between the two ends. The CDR3 consists of 12 residues. The CDR3 sequence is CASSPHPDEQFF. The CDR3 coding sequence is TGTGCCAGCAGCCCTCACCCCGATGAGCAGTTCTTC.

This clonotype was recorded many times. The CDR3 loop reads CSARGADSYEQYF. CDR3 coding DNA: TGCAGTGCTAGAGGCGCAGACTCCTACGAGCAGTACTTC. The V and J genes are TRBV20-1 and TRBJ2-7, with D hard to call. The CDR3 contains 13 residues. CDR1 and CDR2 from the germline V gene are DFQATT and SNEGSKA (reference sequence). V was clipped by 1 base and J by 0 bases, with 7 bases between them.

The chain carries TRBV20-1 and TRBJ2-7, with TRBD2 matching over 12 bases. The germline V gene encodes CDR1 DFQATT and CDR2 SNEGSKA (reference sequence). CDR3 length: 17 residues. Trimming cost V 3 bases and J 9 bases; bases outside gene matches: 18. The chain's CDR3 is CSASAGLAGPPGGTQYF. The DNA of the CDR3 is TGCAGTGCTAGTGCGGGACTAGCGGGCCCCCCGGGGGGGACGCAGTACTTC.

The chain employs TRBV27 and TRBJ2-3; 8 nucleotides align to TRBD1. V was clipped by 6 bases and J by 2 bases; unmatched bases: 7. This CDR3 is 15 amino acids long. Looked up from germline, CDR1 is MNHEY and CDR2 is SMNVEV (reference sequence). For the CDR3, the DNA is TGTGCCAGCAGCACCCGGACAGGGCTCACAGATACGCAGTATTTT. This encodes CASSTRTGLTDTQYF.

V usage is TRBV10-2 and J usage is TRBJ2-7; 7 bases align to TRBD2. Trimming removed 5 bases from V and 6 bases from J; junction bases left unmatched: 13. Germline CDR1 is WSHSY and CDR2 is SAAADI. This CDR3 has 15 residues. The CDR3 loop reads CASSIYTGGFTEQYF. The CDR3 region has the DNA TGCGCCAGCAGTATTTACACGGGAGGATTTACCGAGCAGTACTTC.

The CDR3: CASSSDILRWEKLFF. CDR3 DNA sequence: TGTGCCAGCAGTTCGGACATTCTGCGGTGGGAAAAACTGTTTTTT. This rearrangement joins TRBV12-3 or TRBV12-4 to TRBJ1-4; a weak D match, TRBD1 (5 bases). Between the trimmed V and J ends, which lost 4 bases and 8 bases, there was a span of 17 bases. The CDR3 covers 15 residues.

This clonotype was counted a few times. The chain couples TRBV29-1 to TRBJ1-3; possible D gene TRBD1, 5 bases. The V gene's germline CDR1 is SQVTM and CDR2 ANQGSEA. V gave up 0 bases and J gave up 2 bases, with 17 bases separating them. This CDR3 comprises 17 residues. CDR3 bases: TGCAGCGTTGAAGATTGGGGCAGGGAGAAAACTGGAAACACCATATATTTT. It is translated as CSVEDWGREKTGNTIYF.

The table lists this clonotype with a few counts. The rearrangement uses TRBV2 and TRBJ2-2, with TRBD2 identical over 8 bases. Losses at the gene ends were 3 bases for V and 3 bases for J; bases not matched to a gene: 9. Germline V CDR1 and CDR2: SNHLY, FYNNEI. The CDR3 loop spans 17 amino acids. The CDR3 region is CASSDPGGPIYTGELFF. The CDR3 DNA reads as TGTGCCAGCAGTGACCCGGGAGGGCCGATATACACCGGGGAGCTGTTTTTT.

CDR3 region: CASSPSSEPGADTQYF. The CDR3 coding sequence is TGCGCCAGCAGCCCGAGCAGTGAGCCAGGTGCAGATACGCAGTATTTT. The chain uses TRBV5-1 and TRBJ2-3, with unresolved D. The V gene lost 4 bases and the J gene lost 4 bases, with 19 bases spanning the gap. CDR1 and CDR2 (germline): SGHRS, YFSETQ. The CDR3 consists of 16 residues.